Listed below are T cell receptor beta chains from one sample, sequenced in a study of shared clonotypes between healthy human individuals. Assay: immunoSEQ multiplex PCR; the TCRdb copy retains only in-frame clones and omits some. The sample records 1.4 million to 1.5 million clones, roughly 96% being singletons. Input material: naive CD4+ T cells sorted from blood. The receptors originated from a man aged 25 to 45 in good health. CDR3s include the opening cysteine and the closing phenylalanine or tryptophan. The D gene is left open where the match is weak. Size values are once, few and many counts, or a class for expanded clones, and some rows have none.

J gene: TRBJ2-5
clone size: -
V gene: TRBV18
D gene: -
CDR3 DNA: TGTGCCAGCTCACCAAGCCAAGAGACCCAGTACTTC
CDR3 protein: CASSPSQETQYF

J gene: TRBJ2-4
clone size: -
V gene: TRBV27
D gene: -
CDR3 DNA: TGTGCCAGCAGTCTCGGGACAAGGACTTCTGGCAAAAACATTCAGTACTTC
CDR3 protein: CASSLGTRTSGKNIQYF

J gene: TRBJ2-1
clone size: -
V gene: TRBV5-1
D gene: TRBD1
CDR3 DNA: TGCGCCAGCAGCGTGAACAGGGGGTCTATCACGGGGAATGAGCAGTTCTTC
CDR3 protein: CASSVNRGSITGNEQFF

J gene: TRBJ2-1
clone size: -
V gene: TRBV28
D gene: TRBD2
CDR3 DNA: TGTGCCAGCATCGGACTAGCGGGGGCGTCATCCTACAATGAGCAGTTCTTC
CDR3 protein: CASIGLAGASSYNEQFF

J gene: TRBJ2-5
clone size: -
V gene: TRBV19
D gene: -
CDR3 DNA: TGTGCCAGTAGTATAGTTTGGGGGGAGACCCAGTACTTC
CDR3 protein: CASSIVWGETQYF

J gene: TRBJ2-1
clone size: -
V gene: TRBV10-2
D gene: TRBD2
CDR3 DNA: TGCGCCAGCGGACTAGCGGGAGGGAATGAGCAGTTCTTC
CDR3 protein: CASGLAGGNEQFF

J gene: TRBJ2-7
clone size: -
V gene: TRBV10-3
D gene: TRBD1
CDR3 DNA: TGTGCCATCAGCCCCCTGGGGACAGGGCAGGATGAGCAGTACTTC
CDR3 protein: CAISPLGTGQDEQYF

J gene: TRBJ2-7
clone size: -
V gene: TRBV9
D gene: -
CDR3 DNA: TGTGCCAGCAGCGTACCGTACGGAGGAGGGAGGATCTACGAGCAGTACTTC
CDR3 protein: CASSVPYGGGRIYEQYF

J gene: TRBJ2-1
clone size: -
V gene: TRBV29-1
D gene: TRBD2
CDR3 DNA: TGCAGCGTTGTTCGGCTAGCGGGAGTCAATGAGCAGTTCTTC
CDR3 protein: CSVVRLAGVNEQFF

J gene: TRBJ1-5
clone size: once
V gene: TRBV2
D gene: -
CDR3 DNA: TGTGCCAGCAGTGATCGGAATAGCAATCAGCCCCAGCATTTT
CDR3 protein: CASSDRNSNQPQHF

J gene: TRBJ1-1
clone size: -
V gene: TRBV7-8
D gene: -
CDR3 DNA: TGTGCCAGCAGCTTAGCGGTAGGGCCGAACGCTGAAGCTTTCTTT
CDR3 protein: CASSLAVGPNAEAFF

J gene: TRBJ2-7
clone size: -
V gene: TRBV18
D gene: TRBD1
CDR3 DNA: TGTGCCAGCTCACGGACAGGCTCCTACGAGCAGTACTTC
CDR3 protein: CASSRTGSYEQYF